The 11 T cell receptor beta chains given below trace back to one sample, sequenced in a study of CD8 T cells in ankylosing spondylitis. Their antigen targets remain unknown. TCRdb itself ran the 5' RACE reads through MiXCR, one entry per CDR3 protein. The sample has about 440,000 distinct CDR3 sequences, 17% seen once. Study-level findings and limits: What seemed typical of ankylosing spondylitis blood was a TCR beta motif built from roughly eight highly homologous variants.

Sequenced: blood, either unsorted or a sorted T cell fraction (not recorded which). The source of these receptors is a male donor with ankylosing spondylitis.

There are a few counts of this clonotype. The gene calls are TRBV20-1 and TRBJ1-5, with no clear D. Between the trimmed V and J ends, which lost 3 bases and 4 bases, there was a span of 7 bases. The CDR3 runs to 12 residues. Germline lookup yields CDR1 DFQATT and CDR2 SNEGSKA (reference sequence). CDR3 in DNA: TGCAGTGCTAGCCGGCAGAATCAGCCCCAGCATTTT. It codes for CSASRQNQPQHF.

This clonotype has at least ten counts. The V gene is TRBV3-1, the J gene TRBJ2-1; D is unclear. Between the trimmed V and J ends, which lost 4 bases and 5 bases, there was a span of 6 bases. Per the germline V gene, CDR1 is LGHDT and CDR2 is YNNKEL (reference sequence). This CDR3 has 12 amino acids. For the CDR3, the DNA is TGTGCCAGCAGCCGCATCGACAATGAGCAGTTCTTC. This gives the protein CASSRIDNEQFF.

This clonotype has a count of ten or more. The CDR3 DNA is TGTGCCACCAGGAGACCGGGACAGGAGATCAATGAGCAGTTCTTC. Amino acid sequence: CATRRPGQEINEQFF. The V gene is TRBV15, the J gene TRBJ2-1, with TRBD1 matching over 8 bases. Germline loops: CDR1 LNHNV, CDR2 YYDKDF (reference sequence). After removal of 6 bases from V and 6 bases from J, the junction contained 10 bases not matched to a gene. This CDR3 is built from 15 residues.

This clonotype has only a few counts. The chain couples TRBV7-9 to TRBJ2-2; D is unresolved. This CDR3 is built from 15 residues. V lost 2 bases and J lost 0, with 7 bases in between. The germline CDR1 and CDR2 sequences are SEHNR and FQNEAQ (reference sequence). The CDR3 DNA reads TGTGCCAGCAGCTTAATGGGTTCGAACACCGGGGAGCTGTTTTTT. Protein product: CASSLMGSNTGELFF. Combining the CDR3 with reference TRBV7-9 and TRBJ2-2 gives the whole variable domain DTGVSQNPRHKITKRGQNVTFRCDPISEHNRLYWYRQTLGQGPEFLTYFQNEAQLEKSRLLSDRFSAERPKGSFSTLEIQRTEQGDSAMYLCASSLMGSNTGELFFGEGSRLTVL.

The chain employs TRBV9 and TRBJ1-1; 9 bases are a match to TRBD1. V trimming: 6 bases; J trimming: 0 bases; junction bases outside the gene matches: 15. The CDR3 extends over 18 amino acids. Germline V gives CDR1 SGDLS, CDR2 YYNGEE. The CDR3 region has the DNA TGTGCCAGCATACACTCCTCCGGGACAGGGAGGATGAACACTGAAGCTTTCTTT. Translated, it gives CASIHSSGTGRMNTEAFF.

This clonotype was counted many times. The chain links TRBV5-1 to TRBJ2-3; no firm D call. Germline V gene sequence: CDR1 SGHRS, CDR2 YFSETQ. V was clipped by 0 bases and J by 1 base, with 6 bases between them. This CDR3 comprises 14 residues. The CDR3 bases are TGCGCCAGCAGCTTGGCTTGGGGCACAGATACGCAGTATTTT. This translates into CASSLAWGTDTQYF.

In its sample, this clonotype was seen a few times. Written as DNA, the CDR3 is TGCAGTGCGCAGGACAGGGTGGTCGCTTTAAACGAGCAGTACTTC. Protein product: CSAQDRVVALNEQYF. The chain carries TRBV20-1 and TRBJ2-7; 8 bases map to TRBD1. This CDR3 contains 15 residues. CDR1 DFQATT and CDR2 SNEGSKA come from the germline V gene (reference sequence). The ends lost 6 bases at V and 5 bases at J; junction bases unmatched: 15.

The J gene is TRBJ2-3, the V gene TRBV28, with a possible D match to TRBD1 (6 bases). Trimming left V 5 bases short and J 0 bases short, with 12 bases between. The CDR3 contains 15 residues. Looked up from germline, CDR1 is MDHEN and CDR2 is SYDVKM. CDR3 amino acids: CASSQPGASTDTQYF. The CDR3 region has the DNA TGTGCCAGCAGTCAACCAGGGGCTAGCACAGATACGCAGTATTTT.

The rearrangement links TRBV4-1 to TRBJ1-5; TRBD1 aligns across 11 bases. V shed 5 bases, J shed 2 bases, and the junction held 8 bases outside the gene matches. Germline V gene lookup returns CDR1 MGHRA and CDR2 YSYEKL. The CDR3 sequence is 17 residues long. DNA for the CDR3: TGCGCCAGCAGCGGGGGGACAGGGGGTTTAGGCAATCAGCCCCAGCATTTT. The encoded protein is CASSGGTGGLGNQPQHF.

This clonotype was picked up a small number of times. The V call is TRBV29-1, the J call TRBJ2-5, with TRBD1 identical over 11 bases. Germline V gene sequence: CDR1 SQVTM, CDR2 ANQGSEA. CDR3 length: 15 residues. The J segment lost 5 bases and the V segment lost 6 bases, leaving 11 bases of the junction unmatched. CDR3 residues: CSVRTGGDSRETQYF. CDR3 sequence (DNA): TGCAGCGTGAGGACAGGGGGCGATTCCAGGGAGACCCAGTACTTC.

The chain's CDR3 is CASSLDSQYEQYF. In nucleotides, the CDR3 is TGTGCCAGCAGCCTAGACTCCCAGTACGAGCAGTACTTC. V usage is TRBV7-6 and J usage is TRBJ2-7; no clear D gene. Deletions cut 5 bases from V and 4 bases from J, with 12 bases between. Germline CDR1 is SGHVS and CDR2 is FNYEAQ. This CDR3 contains 13 residues.